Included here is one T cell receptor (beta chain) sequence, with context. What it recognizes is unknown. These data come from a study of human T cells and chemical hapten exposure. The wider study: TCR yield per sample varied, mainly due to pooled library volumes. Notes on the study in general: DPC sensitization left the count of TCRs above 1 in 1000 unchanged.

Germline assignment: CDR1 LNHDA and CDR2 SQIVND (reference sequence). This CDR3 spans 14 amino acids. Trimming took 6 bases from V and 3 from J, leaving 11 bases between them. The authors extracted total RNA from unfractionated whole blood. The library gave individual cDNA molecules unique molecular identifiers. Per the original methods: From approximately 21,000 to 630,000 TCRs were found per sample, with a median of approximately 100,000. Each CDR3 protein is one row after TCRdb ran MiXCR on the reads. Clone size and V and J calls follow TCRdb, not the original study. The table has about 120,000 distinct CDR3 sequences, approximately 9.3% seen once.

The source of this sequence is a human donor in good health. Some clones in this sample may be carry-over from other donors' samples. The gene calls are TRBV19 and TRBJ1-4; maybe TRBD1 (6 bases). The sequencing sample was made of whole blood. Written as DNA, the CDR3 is TGTGCCAGTAGAGAGACAGGAGCTAATGAAAAACTGTTTTTT. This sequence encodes CASRETGANEKLFF.